This TCR beta chain came from a study of T cell responses to AZD1222 COVID-19 vaccine. With 2 bases removed from V and 4 bases from J, the gap between germline ends came to 11 bases. This CDR3 is built from 13 residues. Germline CDR1 and CDR2: SQVTM and ANQGSEA. TCRdb's copy holds only in-frame clones and misses some; the assay was immunoSEQ multiplex PCR. The table shows approximately 130,000 clones, with 75% to 90% occurring only once. The specimen comprised peripheral blood, sampled on day 0 of MenACWY control vaccination. The clonotype originates from an adult in good health. The chain joins TRBV29-1 to TRBJ1-1; TRBD1 is a possible D gene (6 bases). CDR3 sequence reads: CSVETGRGTEAFF. Here the CDR3 DNA reads TGCAGCGTTGAAACAGGGAGAGGCACTGAAGCTTTCTTT.